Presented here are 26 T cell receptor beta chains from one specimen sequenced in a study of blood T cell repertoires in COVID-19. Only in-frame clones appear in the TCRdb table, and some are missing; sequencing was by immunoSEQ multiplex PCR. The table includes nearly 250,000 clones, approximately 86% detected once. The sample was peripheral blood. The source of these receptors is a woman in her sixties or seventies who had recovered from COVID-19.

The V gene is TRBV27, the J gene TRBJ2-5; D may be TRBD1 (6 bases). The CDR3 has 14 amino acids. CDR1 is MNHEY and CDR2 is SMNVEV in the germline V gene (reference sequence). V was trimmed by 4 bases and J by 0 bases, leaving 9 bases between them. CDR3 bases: TGTGCCAGCAGTTCTTACAGGGACCAAGAGACCCAGTACTTC. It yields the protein CASSSYRDQETQYF.

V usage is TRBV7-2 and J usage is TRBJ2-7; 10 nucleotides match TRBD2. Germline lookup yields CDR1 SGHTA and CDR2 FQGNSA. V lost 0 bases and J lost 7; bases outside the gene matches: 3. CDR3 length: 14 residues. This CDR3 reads CASSLALAGEEQYF. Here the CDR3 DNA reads TGTGCCAGCAGCTTAGCCCTAGCGGGGGAGGAGCAGTACTTC.

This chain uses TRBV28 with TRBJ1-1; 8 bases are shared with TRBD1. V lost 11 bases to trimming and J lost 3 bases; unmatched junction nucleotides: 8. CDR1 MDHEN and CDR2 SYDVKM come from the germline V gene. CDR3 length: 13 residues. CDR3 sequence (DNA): TGTGCCGGAGGACAGGGTCGGTACACTGAAGCTTTCTTT. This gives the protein CAGGQGRYTEAFF.

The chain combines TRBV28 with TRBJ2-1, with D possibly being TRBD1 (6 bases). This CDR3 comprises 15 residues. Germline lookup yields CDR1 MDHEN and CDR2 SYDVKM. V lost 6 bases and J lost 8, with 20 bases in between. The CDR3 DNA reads TGTGCCAGCAGGGATCTGGGGGCTGCTGGCGATGAGCAGTTCTTC. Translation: CASRDLGAAGDEQFF.

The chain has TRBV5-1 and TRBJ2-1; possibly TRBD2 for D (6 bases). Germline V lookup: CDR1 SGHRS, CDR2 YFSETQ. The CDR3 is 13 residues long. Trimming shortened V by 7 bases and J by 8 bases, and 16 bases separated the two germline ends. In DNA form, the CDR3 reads TGCGCCAGCCGGAGGGACGGTCTCGATGAGCAGTTCTTC. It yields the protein CASRRDGLDEQFF.

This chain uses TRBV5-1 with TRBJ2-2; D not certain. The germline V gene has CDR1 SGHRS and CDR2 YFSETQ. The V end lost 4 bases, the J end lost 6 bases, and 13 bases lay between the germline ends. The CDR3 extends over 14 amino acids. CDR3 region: CASSLTSGSGELFF. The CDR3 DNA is TGCGCCAGCAGCCTCACTTCCGGGTCCGGGGAGCTGTTTTTT.

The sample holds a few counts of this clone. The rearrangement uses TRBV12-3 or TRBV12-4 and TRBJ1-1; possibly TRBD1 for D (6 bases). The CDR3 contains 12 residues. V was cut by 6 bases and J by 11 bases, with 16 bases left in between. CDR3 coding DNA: TGTGCCAGCAGCCCGACAGGCCGGAAGGCTTTCTTT. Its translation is CASSPTGRKAFF.

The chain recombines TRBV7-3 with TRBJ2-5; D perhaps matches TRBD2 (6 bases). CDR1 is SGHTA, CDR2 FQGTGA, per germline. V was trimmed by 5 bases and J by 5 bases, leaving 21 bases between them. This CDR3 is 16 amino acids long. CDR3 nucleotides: TGTGCCAGCAGCCTCACGGGGCGGCGGGGCTCGGAGACCCAGTACTTC. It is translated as CASSLTGRRGSETQYF.

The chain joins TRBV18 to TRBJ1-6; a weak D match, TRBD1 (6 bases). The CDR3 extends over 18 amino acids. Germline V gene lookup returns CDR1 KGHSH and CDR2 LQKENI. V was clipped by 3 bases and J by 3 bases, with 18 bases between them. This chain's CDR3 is CASSPYPLQGYYNSPLHF. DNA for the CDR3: TGTGCCAGCTCACCTTACCCCCTTCAGGGGTACTATAATTCACCCCTCCACTTT. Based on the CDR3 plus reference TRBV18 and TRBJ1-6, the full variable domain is NAGVMQNPRHLVRRRGQEARLRCSPMKGHSHVYWYRQLPEEGLKFMVYLQKENIIDESGMPKERFSAEFPKEGPSILRIQQVVRGDSAAYFCASSPYPLQGYYNSPLHFGNGTRLTVT.

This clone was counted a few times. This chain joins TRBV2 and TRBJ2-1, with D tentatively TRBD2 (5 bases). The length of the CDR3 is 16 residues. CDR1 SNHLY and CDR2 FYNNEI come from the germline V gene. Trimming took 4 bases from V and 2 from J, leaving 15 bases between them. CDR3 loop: CASSGSWKRAYNEQFF. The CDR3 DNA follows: TGTGCCAGCAGTGGAAGCTGGAAGAGGGCCTACAATGAGCAGTTCTTC.

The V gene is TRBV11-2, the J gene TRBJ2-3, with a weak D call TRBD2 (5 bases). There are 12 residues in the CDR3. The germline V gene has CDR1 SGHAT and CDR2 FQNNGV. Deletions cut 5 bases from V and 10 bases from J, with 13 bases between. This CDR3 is CASSRGLPSQYF. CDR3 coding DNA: TGTGCCAGCAGCCGCGGACTCCCGTCGCAGTATTTT.

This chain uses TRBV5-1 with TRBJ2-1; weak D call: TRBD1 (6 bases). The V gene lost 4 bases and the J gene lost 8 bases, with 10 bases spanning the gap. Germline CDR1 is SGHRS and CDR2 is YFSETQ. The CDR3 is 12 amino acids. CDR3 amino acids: CASSTRGYEQFF. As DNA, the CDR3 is TGCGCCAGCAGCACCAGGGGTTATGAGCAGTTCTTC.

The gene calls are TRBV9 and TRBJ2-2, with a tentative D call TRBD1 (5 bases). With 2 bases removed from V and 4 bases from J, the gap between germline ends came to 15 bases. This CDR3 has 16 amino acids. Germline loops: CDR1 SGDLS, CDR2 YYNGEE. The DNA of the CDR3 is TGTGCCAGCAGCGTCGACAGCCCTAGGGGCACCGGGGAGCTGTTTTTT. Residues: CASSVDSPRGTGELFF.

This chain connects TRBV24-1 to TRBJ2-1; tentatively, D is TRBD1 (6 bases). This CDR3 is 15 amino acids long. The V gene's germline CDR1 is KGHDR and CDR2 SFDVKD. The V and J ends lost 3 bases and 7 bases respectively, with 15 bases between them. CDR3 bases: TGTGCCACCAGTGATAGGACAGCCCCAGTGAATGAGCAGTTCTTC. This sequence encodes CATSDRTAPVNEQFF.

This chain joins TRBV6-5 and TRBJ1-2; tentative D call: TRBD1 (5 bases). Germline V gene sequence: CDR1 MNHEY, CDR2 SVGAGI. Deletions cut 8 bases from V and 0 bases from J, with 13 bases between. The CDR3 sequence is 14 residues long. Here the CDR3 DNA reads TGTGCCAGCCTAGATCGGGGGACTAACTATGGCTACACCTTC. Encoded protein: CASLDRGTNYGYTF.

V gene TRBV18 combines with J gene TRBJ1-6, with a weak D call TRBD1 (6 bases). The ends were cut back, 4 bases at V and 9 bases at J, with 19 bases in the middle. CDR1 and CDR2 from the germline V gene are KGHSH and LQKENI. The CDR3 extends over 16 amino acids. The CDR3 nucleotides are TGTGCCAGCTCACTTGAATATCGTCAGACAGGTTCACCCCTCCACTTT. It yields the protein CASSLEYRQTGSPLHF.

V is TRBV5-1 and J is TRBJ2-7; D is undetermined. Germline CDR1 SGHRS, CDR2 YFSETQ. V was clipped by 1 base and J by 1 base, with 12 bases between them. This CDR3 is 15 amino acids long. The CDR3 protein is CASSLLLGRSYEQYF. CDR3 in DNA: TGCGCCAGCAGCTTGCTGCTGGGCCGGTCCTACGAGCAGTACTTC.

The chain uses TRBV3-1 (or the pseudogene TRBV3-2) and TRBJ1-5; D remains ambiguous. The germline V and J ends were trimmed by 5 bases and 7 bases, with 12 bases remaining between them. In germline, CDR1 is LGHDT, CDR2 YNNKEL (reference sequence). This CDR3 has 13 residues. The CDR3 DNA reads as TGTGCCAGCAGCACAGATCTATCCCAGCCCCAGCATTTT. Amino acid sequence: CASSTDLSQPQHF.

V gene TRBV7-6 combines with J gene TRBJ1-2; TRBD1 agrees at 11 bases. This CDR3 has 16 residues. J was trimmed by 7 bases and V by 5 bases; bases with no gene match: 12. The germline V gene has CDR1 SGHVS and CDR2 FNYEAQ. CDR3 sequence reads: CASSREAGQGAGGYTF. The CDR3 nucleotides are TGTGCCAGCAGCCGAGAAGCTGGACAGGGGGCAGGTGGCTACACCTTC.

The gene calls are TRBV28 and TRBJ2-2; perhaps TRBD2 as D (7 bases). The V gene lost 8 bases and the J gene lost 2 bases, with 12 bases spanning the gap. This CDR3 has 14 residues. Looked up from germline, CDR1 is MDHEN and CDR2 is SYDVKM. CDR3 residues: CASERGGNTGELFF. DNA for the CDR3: TGTGCCAGCGAAAGGGGGGGAAACACCGGGGAGCTGTTTTTT.

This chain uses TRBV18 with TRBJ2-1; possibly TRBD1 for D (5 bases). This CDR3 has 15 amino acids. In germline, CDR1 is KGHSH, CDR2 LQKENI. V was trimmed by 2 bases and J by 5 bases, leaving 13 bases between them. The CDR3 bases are TGTGCCAGCTCACCAGTTAATACAGGTAACAATGAGCAGTTCTTC. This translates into CASSPVNTGNNEQFF.

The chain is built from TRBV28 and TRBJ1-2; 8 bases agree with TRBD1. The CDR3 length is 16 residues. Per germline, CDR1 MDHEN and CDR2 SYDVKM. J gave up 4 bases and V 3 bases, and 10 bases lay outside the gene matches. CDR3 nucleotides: TGTGCCAGCAGTTTGCCTACTTCCGGGACAGGCTATGGCTACACCTTC. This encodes CASSLPTSGTGYGYTF.

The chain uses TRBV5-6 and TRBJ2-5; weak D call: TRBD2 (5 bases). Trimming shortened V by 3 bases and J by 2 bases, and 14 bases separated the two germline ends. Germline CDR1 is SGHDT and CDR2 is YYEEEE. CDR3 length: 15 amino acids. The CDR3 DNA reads TGTGCCAGCAGCTCAAGTCGGGGTTGGCAAGAGACCCAGTACTTC. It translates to CASSSSRGWQETQYF. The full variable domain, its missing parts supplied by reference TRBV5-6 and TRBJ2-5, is DAGVTQSPTHLIKTRGQQVTLRCSPKSGHDTVSWYQQALGQGPQFIFQYYEEEERQRGNFPDRFSGHQFPNYSSELNVNALLLGDSALYLCASSSSRGWQETQYFGPGTRLLVL.

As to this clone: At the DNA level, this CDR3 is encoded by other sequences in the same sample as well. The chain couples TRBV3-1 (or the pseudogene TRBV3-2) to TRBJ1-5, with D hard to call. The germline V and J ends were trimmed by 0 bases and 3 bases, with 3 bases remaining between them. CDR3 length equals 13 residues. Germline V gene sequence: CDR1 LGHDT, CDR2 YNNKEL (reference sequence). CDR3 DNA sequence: TGTGCCAGCAGCCAAGACCTCAATCAGCCCCAGCATTTT. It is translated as CASSQDLNQPQHF.

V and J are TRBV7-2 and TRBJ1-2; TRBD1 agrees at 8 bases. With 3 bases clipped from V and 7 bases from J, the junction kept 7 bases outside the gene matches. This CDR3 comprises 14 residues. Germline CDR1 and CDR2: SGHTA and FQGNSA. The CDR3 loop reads CASSLPGGLFGYTF. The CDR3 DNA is TGTGCCAGCAGCTTGCCAGGGGGCTTATTTGGCTACACCTTC.

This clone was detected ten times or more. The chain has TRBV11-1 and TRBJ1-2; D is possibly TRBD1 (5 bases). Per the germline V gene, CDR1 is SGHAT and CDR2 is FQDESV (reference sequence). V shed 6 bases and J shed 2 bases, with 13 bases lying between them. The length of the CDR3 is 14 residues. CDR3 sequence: CASSPMQGNYGYTF. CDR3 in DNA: TGTGCCAGCAGTCCGATGCAGGGAAACTATGGCTACACCTTC.